The 7 T cell receptor beta chains reported below all come from one sample, sequenced in a study of T cell responses to AZD1222 COVID-19 vaccine. Using immunoSEQ multiplex PCR, the repertoire was profiled, and TCRdb retains in-frame clones only, with some absent. Of about 150,000 clones in the sample, approximately 90% were seen once. The sequencing used peripheral blood, collected on day 0 of MenACWY control vaccination. The receptor source for this set is an adult in good health.

V and J are TRBV19 and TRBJ1-2; D unresolved. This CDR3 is built from 13 residues. The ends were cut back, 7 bases at V and 8 bases at J, with 17 bases in the middle. From germline, CDR1 is LNHDA and CDR2 SQIVND (reference sequence). The CDR3 spells CASTLAGNQGYTF. CDR3 DNA: TGTGCCAGTACCCTCGCGGGGAATCAGGGCTACACCTTC.

The rearrangement links TRBV4-1 to TRBJ1-6, with 8 positions matching TRBD1. J lost 6 bases, V lost 0 bases, and 10 bases had no gene match. Germline V gene data show CDR1 as MGHRA and CDR2 as YSYEKL. The CDR3 is made up of 18 amino acids. CDR3 residues: CASSQDYRQGRSNSPLHF. CDR3 nucleotide sequence: TGCGCCAGCAGCCAAGATTATCGACAGGGGCGGAGTAATTCACCCCTCCACTTT.

Only one count was recorded for this clone. The chain has TRBV5-1 and TRBJ2-1; D is undetermined. Trimming removed 4 bases at V and 5 bases at J, with 34 bases between. Germline lookup yields CDR1 SGHRS and CDR2 YFSETQ. The CDR3 length is 21 residues. The CDR3 DNA is TGCGCCAGCAGCGACGGGTATCTCGGGCAGGAAATATTGCCCCGCAACAATGAGCAGTTCTTC. The encoded protein is CASSDGYLGQEILPRNNEQFF. Complete variable domain (other parts from reference TRBV5-1 and TRBJ2-1): KAGVTQTPRYLIKTRGQQVTLSCSPISGHRSVSWYQQTPGQGLQFLFEYFSETQRNKGNFPGRFSGRQFSNSRSEMNVSTLELGDSALYLCASSDGYLGQEILPRNNEQFFGPGTRLTVL.

The J gene is TRBJ2-2, the V gene TRBV6-2 or TRBV6-3; D not certain. The CDR3 runs 13 residues. Trimming left V 3 bases short and J 6 bases short, with 8 bases between. Germline lookup yields CDR1 MNHEY and CDR2 SVGEGT. CDR3 sequence reads: CASSYPKPGELFF. CDR3 DNA sequence: TGTGCCAGCAGTTATCCGAAACCCGGGGAGCTGTTTTTT.

In nucleotides, the CDR3 is TGTGCCAGCAGCCCCGTCCTGGTTAAAGCCGGGGAGCTGTTTTTT. It specifies CASSPVLVKAGELFF. The chain recombines TRBV5-5 with TRBJ2-2; D remains unclear. Germline CDR1 reads SGHKS; CDR2 reads YYEKEE (reference sequence). The CDR3 length is 15 residues. The ends were cut back, 4 bases at V and 6 bases at J, with 16 bases in the middle.

This rearrangement joins TRBV28 to TRBJ2-2, with 11 bases identical to TRBD2. The CDR3 extends over 15 amino acids. Unmatched junction bases numbered 3, after V lost 5 bases and J lost 4 bases. Germline V gene lookup returns CDR1 MDHEN and CDR2 SYDVKM. The DNA for the CDR3 is TGTGCCAGCAGTAGAGGACTAGCGGGCACCGGGGAGCTGTTTTTT. Translation: CASSRGLAGTGELFF.

The chain links TRBV13 to TRBJ2-2; TRBD1 is a possible D gene (6 bases). Germline V lookup: CDR1 PRHDT, CDR2 FYEKMQ (reference sequence). This CDR3 has 16 residues. Trimming shortened V by 4 bases and J by 6 bases, and 18 bases separated the two germline ends. The CDR3 region is CASSSILGAYAGELFF. DNA for the CDR3: TGTGCCAGCAGCTCGATCCTGGGGGCGTACGCCGGGGAGCTGTTTTTT.